The 25 T cell receptor beta chains presented below share a single source sample, sequenced in a study of T-cell memory formation after mild COVID-19. TCRdb redid the calling of the 5' RACE reads with MiXCR, one entry per CDR3 protein. The sample holds roughly 310,000 distinct CDR3 sequences, more than 15% seen once. The material sequenced was PBMCs or a T cell subset sorted from them (not recorded which). These receptors were collected from a man in his late teens or twenties who had mild COVID-19 (a few samples of this study predate the infection). Cell type and time point are not known.

The chain has TRBV5-1 and TRBJ2-1; D gene ambiguous. The CDR3 runs to 12 residues. Looked up from germline, CDR1 is SGHRS and CDR2 is YFSETQ. Deletions cut 0 bases from V and 8 bases from J, with 6 bases between. CDR3 amino acids: CASSLVRYEQFF. DNA of the CDR3: TGCGCCAGCAGCTTGGTACGTTATGAGCAGTTCTTC.

This clonotype was detected a few times. V is TRBV7-9 and J is TRBJ1-4; D not resolved. V was cut by 3 bases and J by 10 bases, with 6 bases left in between. Germline CDR1 is SEHNR and CDR2 is FQNEAQ (reference sequence). The CDR3 is made up of 11 amino acids. This CDR3 is CASSFGRKLFF. In DNA, the CDR3 is TGTGCCAGCAGCTTTGGGAGAAAACTGTTTTTT.

This clonotype was counted a few times. The rearrangement links TRBV20-1 to TRBJ2-5, with D maybe TRBD1 (5 bases). Looked up from germline, CDR1 is DFQATT and CDR2 is SNEGSKA (reference sequence). This CDR3 comprises 14 residues. The germline V and J ends were trimmed by 1 base and 5 bases, with 14 bases remaining between them. CDR3 protein: CSARAPQGFETQYF. The CDR3 DNA is TGCAGTGCTAGAGCGCCCCAGGGCTTTGAGACCCAGTACTTC.

The rearrangement links TRBV4-3 to TRBJ2-2, with TRBD1 matching 7 bases. After removal of 3 bases from V and 3 bases from J, the junction contained 4 bases not matched to a gene. The CDR3 has 15 residues. CDR1 LGHNA and CDR2 YSLEER come from the germline V gene. As DNA, the CDR3 is TGCGCCAGCAGCCACCAGGACAGGTACACCGGGGAGCTGTTTTTT. It is translated as CASSHQDRYTGELFF.

This clonotype was picked up a small number of times. The V call is TRBV28, the J call TRBJ1-5; possible D gene TRBD1, 5 bases. This CDR3 has 16 amino acids. V was cut by 5 bases and J by 5 bases, with 19 bases left in between. Germline V lookup: CDR1 MDHEN, CDR2 SYDVKM. CDR3 DNA: TGTGCCAGCAGTCTTCGCCAGGCGGAAGGGGATCAGCCCCAGCATTTT. Amino acids: CASSLRQAEGDQPQHF.

The chain combines TRBV11-2 with TRBJ1-6, with TRBD1 as a possible D gene (5 bases). CDR3 length: 13 residues. Germline lookup yields CDR1 SGHAT and CDR2 FQNNGV. V dropped 6 bases and J dropped 6 bases, with 9 bases sitting between them. CDR3 DNA sequence: TGTGCCAGCAGATGGAGGGGTAATTCACCCCTCCACTTT. This gives the protein CASRWRGNSPLHF.

This clonotype appeared a few times. V is TRBV6-1 and J is TRBJ2-1, with no clear D. V was pared by 0 bases and J by 0 bases, with 18 bases between. In germline, CDR1 is MNHNS, CDR2 SASEGT. This CDR3 region has 19 residues. The CDR3 DNA reads TGTGCCAGCAGTGAAGCGGACCAGCCGTGGGAACACTCCTACAATGAGCAGTTCTTC. Protein: CASSEADQPWEHSYNEQFF.

This clonotype was counted between two and nine times. The chain links TRBV5-5 to TRBJ2-3, with TRBD2 matching over 10 bases. Germline V gene data show CDR1 as SGHKS and CDR2 as YYEKEE (reference sequence). The CDR3 is 17 residues long. Trimming at V came to 0 bases and at J to 6 bases, leaving 10 bases not matched to a gene. The CDR3 reads CASSLEAAGGPGDTQYF. CDR3 sequence (DNA): TGTGCCAGCAGCTTGGAGGCAGCGGGGGGGCCGGGGGATACGCAGTATTTT.

The V call is TRBV6-1, the J call TRBJ2-7; possibly TRBD2 for D (7 bases). Germline V gene data show CDR1 as MNHNS and CDR2 as SASEGT. V lost 8 bases and J lost 1, with 15 bases in between. The CDR3 is 14 amino acids. CDR3: CASGRGASSYEQYV. The CDR3 DNA reads as TGTGCCAGCGGTCGGGGGGCTTCGTCCTACGAGCAGTACGTC.

The chain recombines TRBV15 with TRBJ2-2; D remains ambiguous. The CDR3 sequence is 17 residues long. In germline, CDR1 is LNHNV, CDR2 YYDKDF (reference sequence). Trimming removed 0 bases at V and 6 bases at J, with 17 bases between. The CDR3 here is CATSRDLEPAAAGELFF. The CDR3 region has the DNA TGTGCCACCAGCAGAGATTTGGAACCGGCAGCAGCCGGGGAGCTGTTTTTT.

The rearrangement uses TRBV14 and TRBJ2-3; 9 positions agree with TRBD2. CDR3 size: 16 residues. Germline V gives CDR1 SGHDN, CDR2 FVKESK. Germline trimming cut 4 bases from V and 4 bases from J; bases unmatched to any gene: 9. Written as DNA, the CDR3 is TGTGCCAGCAGCCCGGCGGGACTAGCATGGCCAGATACGCAGTATTTT. This sequence encodes CASSPAGLAWPDTQYF.

The chain uses TRBV7-9 and TRBJ2-7, with 8 bases identical to TRBD1. The ends lost 4 bases at V and 0 bases at J; junction bases unmatched: 5. Germline loops: CDR1 SEHNR, CDR2 FQNEAQ (reference sequence). The CDR3 is 15 residues long. The CDR3 region is CASSSQDRASYEQYF. The CDR3 region has the DNA TGTGCCAGCAGCTCACAGGACAGGGCCTCCTACGAGCAGTACTTC.

This clonotype was recorded a few times. The genes are TRBV20-1 and TRBJ2-7; possibly TRBD1 for D (5 bases). Trimming took off 5 bases at V and 6 bases at J, with 20 bases between the two ends. CDR1 and CDR2 from the germline V gene are DFQATT and SNEGSKA (reference sequence). The CDR3 totals 14 residues. Here the CDR3 reads CSAADPTDPSEQYV. The CDR3 DNA follows: TGCAGTGCTGCAGACCCGACAGATCCTAGCGAGCAGTACGTC.

About this clonotype: A read error may be the cause here, since a much bigger clone is one base away. This chain connects TRBV5-1 to TRBJ2-7; 8 bases are a match to TRBD1. The CDR3 consists of 15 residues. Germline CDR1 and CDR2: SGHRS and YFSETQ. DNA for the CDR3: TGCGCCAGCAGCAAAGCTCCGGGACAGGCCTACGAGCAGGACTTC. The encoded protein is CASSKAPGQAYEQDF.

This clonotype occurred many times. The CDR3 DNA is TGTGCCAGCAGCTCTCCGACTAGCCCCCCGGGGCAGTTCTTC. Translated: CASSSPTSPPGQFF. The chain uses TRBV7-6 and TRBJ2-1; 7 bases line up with TRBD2. Germline-derived CDR1 and CDR2 are SGHVS and FNYEAQ. This CDR3 has 14 amino acids. V was pared by 4 bases and J by 12 bases, with 12 bases of the junction left unmatched.

J is TRBJ2-7 and V is TRBV6-6; the D is unclear. Trimming shortened V by 5 bases and J by 3 bases, and 8 bases separated the two germline ends. Looked up from germline, CDR1 is MNHNY and CDR2 is SVGAGI (reference sequence). The CDR3 is made up of 12 amino acids. The CDR3: CASSPMGYEQYV. DNA for the CDR3: TGTGCCAGCAGTCCCATGGGCTACGAGCAGTACGTC.

A few counts support this clonotype. The CDR3 DNA is TGTGCCAGCAGCCCAGCATCGGGACAGGGTCGTCAGCCCCAGCATTTT. This sequence encodes CASSPASGQGRQPQHF. J is TRBJ1-5 and V is TRBV7-2; 9 bases fit TRBD1. The germline CDR1 and CDR2 sequences are SGHTA and FQGNSA. The CDR3 loop spans 16 amino acids. Unmatched junction bases numbered 11, after V lost 5 bases and J lost 6 bases.

This clonotype was counted between two and nine times. The chain recombines TRBV19 with TRBJ1-1; D unclear. V was trimmed by 1 base and J by 3 bases, leaving 9 bases between them. The CDR3 has 14 amino acids. Germline V lookup: CDR1 LNHDA, CDR2 SQIVND (reference sequence). As DNA, the CDR3 is TGTGCCAGTAGTATAGTTCTCGGATACACTGAAGCTTTCTTT. Its translation: CASSIVLGYTEAFF. Looking up the rest from reference TRBV19 and TRBJ1-1 gives the full variable domain: DGGITQSPKYLFRKEGQNVTLSCEQNLNHDAMYWYRQDPGQGLRLIYYSQIVNDFQKGDIAEGYSVSREKKESFPLTVTSAQKNPTAFYLCASSIVLGYTEAFFGQGTRLTVV.

In its sample, this clonotype was seen a few times. V usage is TRBV7-9 and J usage is TRBJ1-1; 8 bases align to TRBD1. The V segment lost 5 bases and the J segment 10 bases; nucleotides outside the gene matches: 6. The CDR3 totals 12 residues. Germline assignment: CDR1 SEHNR and CDR2 FQNEAQ (reference sequence). CDR3: CASSRQGWGAFF. The CDR3 region has the DNA TGTGCCAGCAGCCGACAGGGGTGGGGAGCTTTCTTT.

The table lists this clonotype with a few counts. The chain couples TRBV7-8 to TRBJ2-1; 7 bases map to TRBD2. This CDR3 is 15 amino acids long. Germline loops: CDR1 SGHVS, CDR2 FQNEAQ. The J segment lost 5 bases and the V segment lost 5 bases, leaving 9 bases of the junction unmatched. The CDR3 region has the DNA TGTGCCAGCAGCCCAAAAGCGGGGCGAGACAATGAGCAGTTCTTC. The encoded protein is CASSPKAGRDNEQFF.

This clonotype was seen a few times. The chain has TRBV27 and TRBJ1-1; D possibly corresponds to TRBD1 (6 bases). Germline loops: CDR1 MNHEY, CDR2 SMNVEV (reference sequence). This CDR3 spans 11 amino acids. The V gene lost 7 bases and the J gene lost 5 bases, with 8 bases spanning the gap. The CDR3 bases are TGTGCCAGCACTACAGGGACTGAAGCTTTCTTT. As protein: CASTTGTEAFF.

This clonotype was recorded many times. V gene TRBV11-2 combines with J gene TRBJ2-7; 10 bases are shared with TRBD1. The J segment lost 7 bases and the V segment lost 8 bases, leaving 17 bases of the junction unmatched. Germline-derived CDR1 and CDR2 are SGHAT and FQNNGV. The length of the CDR3 is 16 residues. CDR3 coding DNA: TGTGCCAGCCAACTCTCCCGGGACAGGGGATTGGGAGAGCAGTACTTC. Translating gives CASQLSRDRGLGEQYF.

This clonotype has a count of ten or more. The chain couples TRBV10-3 to TRBJ2-2; the D is unclear. Germline lookup yields CDR1 ENHRY and CDR2 SYGVKD. V lost 4 bases and J 1 base, leaving 7 bases between the germline ends. The CDR3 totals 14 residues. The CDR3 region has the DNA TGTGCCATCAGTGGCTTGGGGAACACCGGGGAGCTGTTTTTT. Protein product: CAISGLGNTGELFF.

The chain has TRBV12-3 or TRBV12-4 and TRBJ2-5, with 9 positions matching TRBD2. The CDR3 is 16 amino acids. J was trimmed by 5 bases and V by 5 bases; bases with no gene match: 12. CDR3 protein: CASSPPGLAHPETQYF. The CDR3 DNA follows: TGTGCCAGCAGTCCTCCGGGACTAGCTCATCCGGAGACCCAGTACTTC.

J is TRBJ1-6 and V is TRBV6-5; 9 bases match TRBD1. CDR1 MNHEY and CDR2 SVGAGI come from the germline V gene. The trim removed 4 bases at V and 10 bases at J, leaving 5 bases unmatched. This CDR3 contains 14 residues. The CDR3 DNA is TGTGCCAGCAGTTGGGGACAGGGAGAATCACCCCTCCACTTT. Residues: CASSWGQGESPLHF.